This TCR beta chain was captured by sequencing in a study of tumour-infiltrating T cells in Burkitt lymphoma. About the research overall: Productive clonality predicted overall and progression-free survival.

The method was immunoSEQ multiplex PCR; TCRdb's version includes in-frame clones alone and lacks a portion of them. The profile shows under 5,500 clones, about 86% of them singletons. V was trimmed by 5 bases and J by 2 bases, leaving 9 bases between them. The germline gives CDR1 SGHVS, CDR2 FQNEAQ. This CDR3 comprises 13 residues. The sample comprised tumor tissue. V is TRBV7-8 and J is TRBJ1-1; D unresolved. The TCR comes from a human donor with diffuse large B-cell lymphoma. Some clones in this sample may be carry-over from other donors' samples. The CDR3 nucleotides are TGTGCCAGCAGCAAATTCACAAACACTGAAGCTTTCTTT. It specifies CASSKFTNTEAFF.